The 6 T cell receptor beta chains below come from one sample, sequenced in a study of T cells in localized non-small cell lung cancer. Method: immunoSEQ multiplex PCR; TCRdb's copy keeps in-frame clones and lacks some. The sample includes thousands of clones, roughly 36% of them seen just once. Sequencing was performed on lung tumor tissue, taken before any cancer treatment. The receptor source for this set is a male donor at least 60 years old with stage I squamous cell lung carcinoma.

This clone was seen more than once but under ten times. The CDR3 DNA follows: TGTGCCAGCAGTGAGGATTACTTCTACGAGCAGTACTTC. It codes for CASSEDYFYEQYF. The J gene is TRBJ2-7, the V gene TRBV6-8; D gene unclear. The germline gives CDR1 MNHGY, CDR2 SAAAGT. Trimming took off 5 bases at V and 3 bases at J, with 11 bases between the two ends. The CDR3 is 13 residues long.

The chain recombines TRBV18 with TRBJ1-1, with a tentative D call TRBD1 (6 bases). Germline CDR1 KGHSH, CDR2 LQKENI. V lost 5 bases to trimming and J lost 1 base, with 14 bases between them. The CDR3 is 15 residues long. CDR3 nucleotide sequence: TGTGCCAGCTCAAACCAACAGGGAGAGAACACTGAAGCTTTCTTT. Its protein product is CASSNQQGENTEAFF.

This chain uses TRBV4-1 with TRBJ1-1; D remains ambiguous. The CDR3 totals 13 residues. V was clipped by 4 bases and J by 4 bases, with 10 bases between them. Germline CDR1 and CDR2: MGHRA and YSYEKL. The chain's CDR3 is CASSREWLTEAFF. The CDR3 DNA reads as TGCGCCAGCAGCCGAGAGTGGCTCACTGAAGCTTTCTTT.

The sample holds a few counts of this clone. The chain combines TRBV6-8 with TRBJ2-6; TRBD2 matches 11 bases. Germline-derived CDR1 and CDR2 are MNHGY and SAAAGT. The CDR3 is 18 amino acids. Unmatched junction bases numbered 6, after V lost 2 bases and J lost 3 bases. CDR3 sequence: CASSYRLAGGGGANVLTF. The CDR3 DNA reads TGTGCCAGCAGTTACAGGCTAGCGGGGGGAGGTGGGGCCAACGTCCTGACTTTC.

The table lists this clone with a few counts. The V gene is TRBV7-7, the J gene TRBJ1-1; 7 bases align to TRBD1. Trimming cost V 2 bases and J 2 bases; bases outside gene matches: 11. In germline, CDR1 is SSHAT, CDR2 FNYEAQ (reference sequence). This CDR3 is 17 amino acids long. The CDR3 DNA reads as TGTGCCAGCAGCTTAATCCAAGGGGGCTGGAGAAACACTGAAGCTTTCTTT. Protein sequence: CASSLIQGGWRNTEAFF.

The chain uses TRBV9 and TRBJ2-2; the D gene is possibly TRBD1 (8 bases). The CDR3 has 17 residues. Between the trimmed V and J ends, which lost 5 bases and 3 bases, there was a span of 20 bases. CDR1 and CDR2 from the germline V gene are SGDLS and YYNGEE. CDR3 DNA: TGTGCCAGCAGTAAACCCGGGGGGACAGGACACACCGGGGAGCTGTTTTTT. Protein sequence: CASSKPGGTGHTGELFF.